The 11 T cell receptor beta chains below all came from one sample that was sequenced in a study of blood T cell repertoires in COVID-19. The data were produced by immunoSEQ multiplex PCR, yet TCRdb's version contains in-frame clones alone and is incomplete. The sample holds approximately 170,000 clones; 84% are singletons and the top ten take about 8.6%. Material: PBMCs or T cells enriched from blood (not recorded which). The receptors shown here come from a woman between 50 and 59 years old who had recovered from COVID-19.

This chain links TRBV27 with TRBJ1-1, with D possibly being TRBD1 (6 bases). This CDR3 is built from 14 residues. V lost 9 bases and J lost 1, with 15 bases in between. The V gene's germline CDR1 is MNHEY and CDR2 SMNVEV (reference sequence). CDR3 in amino acids: CASRYRAGNTEAFF. The CDR3 bases are TGTGCCAGTAGATACAGGGCTGGGAACACTGAAGCTTTCTTT.

The chain links TRBV7-9 to TRBJ1-3; D perhaps matches TRBD1 (6 bases). Trimming pared 6 bases from V and 4 bases from J, leaving 10 bases between. Germline V CDR1 and CDR2: SEHNR, FQNEAQ (reference sequence). There are 13 residues in the CDR3. Here the CDR3 reads CASRQGLGNTIYF. The CDR3 DNA follows: TGTGCCAGCAGACAGGGTCTGGGAAACACCATATATTTT.

The V and J genes are TRBV6-5 and TRBJ2-2; the D gene is possibly TRBD1 (6 bases). Germline V gene lookup returns CDR1 MNHEY and CDR2 SVGAGI. The CDR3 length is 15 residues. V lost 5 bases and J lost 0, with 10 bases in between. CDR3 sequence: CASSPGQTNTGELFF. DNA for the CDR3: TGTGCCAGCAGTCCGGGACAAACGAACACCGGGGAGCTGTTTTTT.

This chain links TRBV5-6 with TRBJ1-3; D may be TRBD1 (6 bases). Trimming pared 2 bases from V and 4 bases from J, leaving 13 bases between. CDR1 and CDR2 from the germline V gene are SGHDT and YYEEEE. The CDR3 loop spans 15 amino acids. This CDR3 is CASSFRGAVGNTIYF. The CDR3 DNA follows: TGTGCCAGCAGCTTCCGGGGGGCGGTAGGAAACACCATATATTTT.

This rearrangement joins TRBV3-1 (or the pseudogene TRBV3-2) to TRBJ2-1; the D gene is possibly TRBD1 (5 bases). The germline V and J ends were trimmed by 1 base and 5 bases, with 12 bases remaining between them. The CDR3 is 15 amino acids. Germline CDR1 LGHDT, CDR2 YNNKEL (reference sequence). The CDR3 spells CASSQAFQGNNEQFF. CDR3 DNA: TGTGCCAGCAGCCAAGCCTTCCAGGGCAACAATGAGCAGTTCTTC.

The CDR3 loop reads CASSLTLASGSFEQYF. DNA of the CDR3: TGTGCCAGCAGCTTAACCCTCGCTAGCGGGAGTTTCGAGCAGTACTTC. The rearrangement joins TRBV7-3 to TRBJ2-7, with TRBD2 matching 10 bases. Germline CDR1 SGHTA, CDR2 FQGTGA. V lost 0 bases and J lost 6; bases outside the gene matches: 8. The CDR3 contains 16 residues.

The J gene is TRBJ1-6, the V gene TRBV13; no firm D call. Germline V CDR1 and CDR2: PRHDT, FYEKMQ (reference sequence). CDR3 length equals 14 residues. Trimming took off 3 bases at V and 9 bases at J, with 12 bases between the two ends. CDR3 bases: TGTGCCAGCAGCTTGGGCGTTGTAGGTTCACCCCTCCACTTT. Translation gives CASSLGVVGSPLHF.

This rearrangement joins TRBV5-4 to TRBJ2-2; 8 bases are a match to TRBD1. J lost 4 bases, V lost 3 bases, and 8 bases had no gene match. The length of the CDR3 is 16 residues. Germline V gene sequence: CDR1 SGHNT, CDR2 YYREEE (reference sequence). This CDR3 is CASSYPGQVSTGELFF. CDR3 sequence (DNA): TGTGCCAGCAGCTACCCGGGACAGGTGTCCACCGGGGAGCTGTTTTTT.

The CDR3 sequence: CASSPTPLYDNEQFF. The CDR3 DNA is TGTGCCAGCAGTCCTACCCCCCTCTATGACAATGAGCAGTTCTTC. The V call is TRBV27, the J call TRBJ2-1; D ambiguous. The CDR3 sequence is 15 residues long. Trimming left V 5 bases short and J 5 bases short, with 16 bases between. Germline V CDR1 and CDR2: MNHEY, SMNVEV (reference sequence).

The chain links TRBV9 to TRBJ2-1; D gene unclear. V was trimmed by 4 bases and J by 8 bases, leaving 16 bases between them. CDR1 and CDR2 (germline): SGDLS, YYNGEE. There are 14 residues in the CDR3. CDR3 coding DNA: TGTGCCAGCAGCCCCCCCGGAGCGCTCGATGAGCAGTTCTTC. Translated, it gives CASSPPGALDEQFF.

V and J are TRBV5-4 and TRBJ2-1, with D hard to call. CDR1 and CDR2 (germline): SGHNT, YYREEE (reference sequence). V was trimmed by 4 bases and J by 0 bases, leaving 11 bases between them. CDR3 length: 15 amino acids. CDR3 amino acids: CASSRSALSYNEQFF. The DNA for the CDR3 is TGTGCCAGCAGCAGGAGCGCCCTCTCCTACAATGAGCAGTTCTTC.